This is a list of T cell receptor beta chains from one sample in a study of T cells after yellow fever vaccination. MiXCR, applied by TCRdb to the 5' RACE reads, yields one record per CDR3 protein. The sample has around 68,000 distinct CDR3 sequences; around 7% are singletons. This specimen consisted of CD8+ T cells sorted from PBMCs, obtained around 10 days after the first yellow fever vaccination. These receptors were obtained from a man younger than 35 who received the YFV17D yellow fever vaccine. Each CDR3 is given with its conserved first and last residue. A D gene is named only where the DNA matches it firmly. The size of a clone is reported for some rows only, either as once, few or many, or as a class for expanded clones.

v_gene	abundance	j_gene	d_gene	len	CDR3aa	CDR3nt
TRBV7-9	many	TRBJ2-7	.	14	CASSTYGDRYEQYF	TGTGCCAGCAGCACCTACGGGGACCGCTACGAGCAGTACTTC
TRBV10-3	many	TRBJ2-3	.	16	CAISEVWGSSTDTQYF	TGTGCCATCAGTGAAGTTTGGGGTTCTAGCACAGATACGCAGTATTTT
TRBV23-1	.	TRBJ2-3	.	12	CASSQSTDTQYF	TGCGCCAGCAGTCAATCGACCGATACGCAGTATTTT
TRBV5-5	.	TRBJ1-5	TRBD1	15	CASSWSGQPYQPQHF	TGTGCCAGCAGCTGGTCGGGACAGCCCTATCAGCCCCAGCATTTT
TRBV29-1	many	TRBJ1-1	.	12	CSVAPAGAEAFF	TGCAGCGTCGCCCCCGCAGGCGCTGAAGCTTTCTTT
TRBV4-1	many	TRBJ2-2	.	12	CASSPHAGELFF	TGCGCCAGCAGCCCTCACGCCGGGGAGCTGTTTTTT
TRBV15	.	TRBJ2-5	.	14	CATSSPGEQETQYF	TGTGCCACCAGCAGCCCGGGGGAACAAGAGACCCAGTACTTC
TRBV4-2	many	TRBJ2-2	.	14	CASQGYERTGELFF	TGTGCCAGCCAAGGTTACGAGCGAACCGGGGAGCTGTTTTTT
TRBV24-1	many	TRBJ2-3	.	14	CATSDWGFSDTQYF	TGTGCCACCAGTGATTGGGGGTTTTCAGATACGCAGTATTTT
TRBV29-1	many	TRBJ2-7	.	14	CSVGLRVPSYEQYF	TGCAGCGTTGGGTTGAGGGTCCCCTCCTACGAGCAGTACTTC
TRBV5-1	few	TRBJ1-1	.	15	CASSLVGQANTEAFF	TGCGCCAGCAGCTTGGTCGGACAAGCGAACACTGAAGCTTTCTTT
TRBV18	few	TRBJ1-2	TRBD1	15	CASSPNDRANYGYTF	TGTGCCAGCTCACCCAACGACAGGGCCAACTATGGCTACACCTTC
TRBV6-5	.	TRBJ2-1	.	16	CASSLRGGAVYNEQFF	TGTGCCAGCAGTTTGAGGGGGGGGGCCGTCTACAATGAGCAGTTCTTC
TRBV27	.	TRBJ1-5	.	16	CASSLGRGEVGQPQHF	TGTGCCAGCAGTTTAGGCCGGGGGGAAGTCGGTCAGCCCCAGCATTTT
TRBV12-3/TRBV12-4	many	TRBJ2-7	TRBD1	15	CASSWTGGLGYEQYF	TGTGCCAGCAGTTGGACAGGGGGACTCGGGTACGAGCAGTACTTC
TRBV4-1	.	TRBJ2-5	TRBD1	15	CASSRQGTGGETQYF	TGCGCCAGCAGCCGACAAGGAACAGGGGGGGAGACCCAGTACTTC
TRBV20-1	many	TRBJ2-3	TRBD2	18	CSARAPGTSGGRTDTQYF	TGCAGTGCTAGGGCTCCCGGGACTAGCGGGGGGCGCACAGATACGCAGTATTTT
TRBV30	.	TRBJ2-2	.	14	CAWSLGVGTGELFF	TGTGCCTGGAGTTTAGGGGTTGGCACCGGGGAGCTGTTTTTT
TRBV11-2	few	TRBJ1-5	.	10	CASGKWPQHF	TGTGCCAGCGGGAAGTGGCCCCAGCATTTT
TRBV28	many	TRBJ2-1	.	13	CASRQGPYNEQFF	TGTGCCAGCCGGCAGGGGCCCTACAATGAGCAGTTCTTC
TRBV5-1	.	TRBJ2-5	.	14	CASSLGWLQETQYF	TGCGCCAGCAGCTTAGGGTGGCTCCAAGAGACCCAGTACTTC
TRBV7-3	large	TRBJ2-1	.	12	CASSATLGEQFF	TGTGCCAGCAGCGCCACCCTGGGCGAGCAGTTCTTC
TRBV7-9	many	TRBJ2-7	TRBD1	15	CASRPDRGQWNEQYF	TGTGCCAGCAGACCGGACAGGGGCCAATGGAACGAGCAGTACTTC
TRBV27	few	TRBJ1-5	.	13	CASSLSRTQPQHF	TGTGCCAGCAGTTTATCGAGGACCCAGCCCCAGCATTTT
TRBV4-1	few	TRBJ2-3	.	15	CASSQGAGVQVTQYF	TGCGCCAGCAGCCAAGGGGCCGGGGTTCAGGTTACGCAGTATTTT
TRBV7-2	.	TRBJ2-4	.	13	CASSFYGLNIQYF	TGTGCCAGCAGCTTCTACGGTCTAAACATTCAGTACTTC
TRBV12-3/TRBV12-4	many	TRBJ2-7	.	16	CASSPPPGHDDYEQYF	TGTGCCAGCAGTCCACCGCCGGGACATGATGACTACGAGCAGTACTTC
TRBV6-5	.	TRBJ2-6	.	14	CASSYSGGGNVLTF	TGTGCCAGCAGTTACTCAGGGGGGGGAAACGTCCTGACTTTC
TRBV6-5	.	TRBJ1-5	.	15	CASSYSGSVHQPQHF	TGTGCCAGCAGTTACTCGGGCTCAGTCCATCAGCCCCAGCATTTT
TRBV24-1	.	TRBJ2-1	.	12	CATSDWGTEQFF	TGTGCCACCAGTGATTGGGGGACTGAGCAGTTCTTC
TRBV6-4	few	TRBJ1-5	.	16	CASSYDVGGRNQPQHF	TGTGCCAGCAGTTATGACGTGGGGGGTCGCAATCAGCCCCAGCATTTT
TRBV12-3/TRBV12-4	.	TRBJ2-2	.	12	CASSKNTGELFF	TGTGCCAGCAGTAAGAACACCGGGGAGCTGTTTTTT
TRBV5-1	many	TRBJ1-6	TRBD1	15	CASREGTGNNSPLHF	TGCGCCAGCAGGGAGGGGACAGGGAACAATTCACCCCTCCACTTT
TRBV7-6	many	TRBJ1-5	.	13	CASSREKNQPQHF	TGTGCCAGCAGCCGTGAAAAGAATCAGCCCCAGCATTTT
TRBV7-3	many	TRBJ1-3	.	13	CASSLSGGNTIYF	TGTGCCAGCAGCTTGAGCGGTGGAAACACCATATATTTT
TRBV12-3/TRBV12-4	many	TRBJ2-3	.	14	CASSLRGAGDTQYF	TGTGCCAGCAGTTTAAGGGGGGCCGGGGATACGCAGTATTTT
TRBV7-3	many	TRBJ2-1	TRBD2	15	CASSRLAGGPGEQFF	TGTGCCAGCAGCCGACTAGCGGGGGGGCCGGGGGAGCAGTTCTTC
TRBV14	many	TRBJ2-3	TRBD2	17	CASSQSTGTSGTDTQYF	TGTGCCAGCAGCCAATCCACCGGGACTAGCGGCACAGATACGCAGTATTTT
TRBV5-1	many	TRBJ1-6	.	14	CASTNEGYNSPLHF	TGCGCCAGCACCAACGAAGGCTATAATTCACCCCTCCACTTT
TRBV27	many	TRBJ1-2	.	12	CASSSGADGYTF	TGTGCCAGCAGCTCCGGGGCGGATGGCTACACCTTC
TRBV4-1	many	TRBJ2-5	TRBD2	15	CASSQVPGGRETQYF	TGCGCCAGCAGCCAAGTCCCGGGGGGGAGAGAGACCCAGTACTTC
TRBV4-1	many	TRBJ1-1	.	15	CASSQDEGLNTEAFF	TGCGCCAGCAGCCAAGATGAGGGGTTGAACACTGAAGCTTTCTTT
TRBV7-6	few	TRBJ1-2	TRBD1	15	CASSQTGTGFYGYTF	TGTGCCAGCTCTCAGACCGGGACAGGGTTCTATGGCTACACCTTC
TRBV27	few	TRBJ1-1	.	13	CASSAHGGTEAFF	TGTGCCAGCAGTGCGCATGGGGGGACTGAAGCTTTCTTT
TRBV9	few	TRBJ2-1	TRBD2	14	CASSMGGLMDEQFF	TGTGCCAGCAGCATGGGGGGGTTGATGGATGAGCAGTTCTTC
TRBV19	many	TRBJ2-1	.	17	CASSMGSGTQLRNEQFF	TGTGCCAGTAGTATGGGAAGCGGGACACAACTACGCAATGAGCAGTTCTTC
TRBV5-4	.	TRBJ1-2	TRBD1	14	CASSLGTGVFGYTF	TGTGCCAGCAGCTTGGGGACAGGGGTCTTTGGCTACACCTTC
TRBV7-9	many	TRBJ2-1	TRBD2	14	CAGSLAGGYNEQFF	TGTGCCGGTTCCCTAGCGGGGGGGTACAATGAGCAGTTCTTC
TRBV3-1	.	TRBJ1-5	.	18	CASSQDRAAPGSNQPQHF	TGTGCCAGCAGCCAAGATAGAGCCGCACCGGGGAGCAATCAGCCCCAGCATTTT
TRBV2	many	TRBJ2-1	TRBD2	15	CASSDLAGGYYEQFF	TGTGCCAGCAGTGATTTGGCGGGGGGGTATTATGAGCAGTTCTTC
TRBV6-2/TRBV6-3	many	TRBJ2-3	.	10	CASSGDTQYF	TGTGCCAGCAGTGGAGATACGCAGTATTTT
TRBV2	.	TRBJ2-7	.	13	CATKGTGAYEQYF	TGTGCCACAAAGGGAACAGGAGCCTACGAGCAGTACTTC
TRBV6-2/TRBV6-3	few	TRBJ2-3	.	15	CASSWLAESTDTQYF	TGTGCCAGCAGTTGGCTAGCTGAAAGCACAGATACGCAGTATTTT
TRBV2	.	TRBJ2-3	.	14	CASGHPERADTQYF	TGTGCCAGCGGACACCCCGAGAGGGCAGATACGCAGTATTTT
TRBV20-1	many	TRBJ1-5	.	13	CSAREGLAQPQHF	TGCAGTGCTAGAGAGGGGCTAGCTCAGCCCCAGCATTTT
TRBV6-5	many	TRBJ2-5	TRBD1	12	CASWDRQETQYF	TGTGCCAGTTGGGACAGGCAAGAGACCCAGTACTTC
TRBV12-3/TRBV12-4	many	TRBJ2-7	.	16	CASTVLGRRSSYEQYF	TGTGCCAGCACCGTTCTTGGCCGGAGGAGCTCCTACGAGCAGTACTTC
TRBV28	.	TRBJ2-1	.	13	CASWTDSYNEQFF	TGTGCCAGCTGGACTGATTCCTACAATGAGCAGTTCTTC